The entry that follows covers one TCR beta chain sequence. What it binds is not known. This sample was included in a study of resident and recirculating memory T cells in vitiligo. V was pared by 0 bases and J by 5 bases, with 8 bases of the junction left unmatched. Germline lookup yields CDR1 WSHSY and CDR2 SAAADI. There are 17 residues in the CDR3. Sequenced by immunoSEQ multiplex PCR; TCRdb stores in-frame clones only, minus some. This sample carries about 76,000 clones, approximately 90% of them seen once, and the ten largest clones take roughly 5%. Broader study findings: TCR sequences were not conserved across biopsy sites or patients.

This sequence joins TRBV10-2 and TRBJ2-3, with 10 nucleotides matching TRBD2. The clonotype comes from a male donor with vitiligo. Source material: blood. DNA for the CDR3: TGCGCCAGCAGTGAGTCCCGACGAGCGGGAGGGAGAGATACGCAGTATTTT. It encodes CASSESRRAGGRDTQYF.